The next 15 T cell receptor beta chains were all read from a single sample in a study of naive and memory T cell subsets. These receptors are not linked to any known antigen. The beta constant-region primer was an equimolar mix of two oligonucleotides covering TRBC1 and TRBC2. Four rounds of PCR amplified the ligated cDNA using nested alpha and beta constant-region primers plus SP2. TCRdb reprocessed the UMI-ligation and nested PCR reads with MiXCR, giving one entry per CDR3 protein. The table lists 150,000 or so distinct CDR3 sequences, roughly 23% of them singletons, with 0.085% to 0.11% in the top ten. Study-level results: Especially in CD8 cells, naive repertoires contained a few larger clonotypes, possibly CD45RA-re-expressing memory cells.

The sample consisted of naive CD4+ T cells from blood. The receptors were sampled from a human donor in good health.

The sample holds one count of this clonotype. The rearrangement joins TRBV5-1 to TRBJ2-3; 11 bases are a match to TRBD2. Germline trimming cut 0 bases from V and 5 bases from J; bases unmatched to any gene: 5. Germline V gene lookup returns CDR1 SGHRS and CDR2 YFSETQ. The CDR3 extends over 16 amino acids. The CDR3 sequence is CASSLELAGGQDTQYF. The CDR3 DNA sequence: TGCGCCAGCAGCTTGGAGCTAGCGGGAGGTCAAGATACGCAGTATTTT.

This clonotype has a count of ten or more. The genes are TRBV6-6 and TRBJ2-7; 8 nucleotides match TRBD2. V lost 4 bases and J lost 2; bases outside the gene matches: 10. The V gene's germline CDR1 is MNHNY and CDR2 SVGAGI (reference sequence). This CDR3 has 16 amino acids. CDR3 in amino acids: CASSSRRSGSAYEQYF. CDR3 nucleotide sequence: TGTGCCAGCAGTTCCCGTCGGAGCGGGAGTGCCTACGAGCAGTACTTC.

Only a few counts were recorded for this clonotype. The chain couples TRBV28 to TRBJ2-7, with D uncertain. Trimming removed 6 bases from V and 1 base from J, with 16 bases in between. This CDR3 is 15 amino acids long. CDR1 MDHEN and CDR2 SYDVKM come from the germline V gene. The CDR3 loop is CASSPGTTLSYEQYF. The CDR3 DNA reads TGTGCCAGCAGCCCGGGCACAACTCTTTCCTACGAGCAGTACTTC.

This clonotype was recorded many times. The chain combines TRBV6-5 with TRBJ2-1; D remains ambiguous. V was clipped by 4 bases and J by 0 bases, with 13 bases between them. This CDR3 is 16 amino acids long. Germline values: CDR1 MNHEY, CDR2 SVGAGI. In DNA form, the CDR3 reads TGTGCCAGCAGTTCCCGACTTATCAGCTCCTACAATGAGCAGTTCTTC. It specifies CASSSRLISSYNEQFF.

This clonotype has a handful of counts. This sequence joins TRBV6-5 and TRBJ2-3; TRBD2 matches at 7 bases. The trim removed 2 bases at V and 3 bases at J, leaving 8 bases unmatched. Germline-derived CDR1 and CDR2 are MNHEY and SVGAGI. CDR3 length: 16 amino acids. The CDR3 DNA follows: TGTGCCAGCAGTTACGGAGGCGGGAGTGGTACAGATACGCAGTATTTT. Protein: CASSYGGGSGTDTQYF.

The chain links TRBV5-1 to TRBJ2-7, with 7 nucleotides matching TRBD2. CDR3 size: 15 residues. The V gene end was trimmed by 0 bases and the J gene end by 2 bases; junction bases not matched to a gene: 5. The germline V gene has CDR1 SGHRS and CDR2 YFSETQ. Here the CDR3 reads CASSLDGGGAYEQYF. CDR3 DNA sequence: TGCGCCAGCAGCTTGGATGGGGGGGGAGCCTACGAGCAGTACTTC.

This clonotype came up a few times. The chain has TRBV6-5 and TRBJ2-7, with 7 bases identical to TRBD2. Germline loops: CDR1 MNHEY, CDR2 SVGAGI. The trim removed 0 bases at V and 3 bases at J, leaving 8 bases unmatched. There are 16 residues in the CDR3. The DNA for the CDR3 is TGTGCCAGCAGTTACTCGCGCGGGAGAATTAACTACGAGCAGTACTTC. It codes for CASSYSRGRINYEQYF.

The chain joins TRBV5-1 to TRBJ1-1; 9 bases line up with TRBD1. The CDR3 consists of 17 residues. Looked up from germline, CDR1 is SGHRS and CDR2 is YFSETQ. Trimming at V came to 2 bases and at J to 3 bases, leaving 11 bases not matched to a gene. DNA of the CDR3: TGCGCCAGCAGCTTTAGTGCGGACAGGGGATTACACACTGAAGCTTTCTTT. It translates to CASSFSADRGLHTEAFF.

There are a few counts of this clonotype. The V and J genes are TRBV20-1 and TRBJ1-1, with 7 nucleotides matching TRBD1. V shed 0 bases, J shed 5 bases, and the junction held 15 bases outside the gene matches. From germline, CDR1 is DFQATT and CDR2 SNEGSKA (reference sequence). The length of the CDR3 is 17 residues. This CDR3 is CSARDGGARQGRTEAFF. For the CDR3, the DNA is TGCAGTGCTAGAGATGGAGGGGCTAGACAGGGTCGGACTGAAGCTTTCTTT.

This clonotype has a handful of counts. The chain recombines TRBV28 with TRBJ2-1, with D hard to call. This CDR3 has 14 residues. Germline CDR1 and CDR2: MDHEN and SYDVKM. V was shortened by 1 base and J by 5 bases, with 9 bases between the two germline ends. CDR3 sequence reads: CASSLSPLNNEQFF. CDR3 in DNA: TGTGCCAGCAGTTTATCCCCCCTAAACAATGAGCAGTTCTTC. Combining the CDR3 with reference TRBV28 and TRBJ2-1 gives the whole variable domain DVKVTQSSRYLVKRTGEKVFLECVQDMDHENMFWYRQDPGLGLRLIYFSYDVKMKEKGDIPEGYSVSREKKERFSLILESASTNQTSMYLCASSLSPLNNEQFFGPGTRLTVL.

This clonotype has a handful of counts. The chain joins TRBV15 to TRBJ2-5; D gene uncertain. Trimming removed 1 base at V and 5 bases at J, with 5 bases between. Germline CDR1 is LNHNV and CDR2 is YYDKDF (reference sequence). The CDR3 consists of 12 residues. DNA for the CDR3: TGTGCCACCAGCAGAGTGGATGAGACCCAGTACTTC. It yields the protein CATSRVDETQYF.

This clonotype came up many times. The J gene is TRBJ2-2, the V gene TRBV10-3; D is undetermined. CDR1 and CDR2 from the germline V gene are ENHRY and SYGVKD. V shed 0 bases and J shed 1 base, with 9 bases lying between them. The length of the CDR3 is 16 residues. CDR3 sequence reads: CAISESVGRNTGELFF. The DNA of the CDR3 is TGTGCCATCAGTGAGTCGGTGGGCAGGAACACCGGGGAGCTGTTTTTT.

This clonotype turned up a few times. The chain combines TRBV24-1 with TRBJ2-5; D unclear. The germline CDR1 and CDR2 sequences are KGHDR and SFDVKD. With 2 bases removed from V and 5 bases from J, the gap between germline ends came to 2 bases. This CDR3 spans 11 amino acids. The DNA of the CDR3 is TGTGCCACCAGTGATTGGGAGACCCAGTACTTC. Encoded protein: CATSDWETQYF.

This clonotype has more than one count but fewer than ten. V gene TRBV12-3 or TRBV12-4 combines with J gene TRBJ2-5; 7 nucleotides line up with TRBD1. Unmatched junction bases numbered 7, after V lost 4 bases and J lost 5 bases. This CDR3 contains 14 residues. The CDR3 sequence is CASSSLRGRETQYF. The CDR3 nucleotides read TGTGCCAGCAGTTCTTTAAGGGGGCGGGAGACCCAGTACTTC.

This chain uses TRBV20-1 with TRBJ2-7, with TRBD1 as a possible D gene (6 bases). The CDR3 length is 15 residues. V dropped 3 bases and J dropped 2 bases, with 17 bases sitting between them. In germline, CDR1 is DFQATT, CDR2 SNEGSKA (reference sequence). The CDR3 DNA sequence: TGCAGTGCTAGCCTATTACAGGGTAGTCCCTACGAGCAGTACTTC. Protein sequence: CSASLLQGSPYEQYF.